The rows below give T cell receptor beta chains drawn from one sample of a study of cytomegalovirus exposure and HLA in healthy donors. The assay was immunoSEQ multiplex PCR, and TCRdb's table has in-frame clones only and misses some. The profile shows some 98,000 clones, around three quarters of them singletons. Specimen: PBMCs. The receptors come from a human donor in good health. Both conserved end residues are part of each CDR3. A D gene is named only where the DNA matches it firmly. Some rows mark clone size as missing; the rest say once, few, many or name a class of expanded clone.

D	size	V	J	CDR3	DNA
TRBD2	.	TRBV6-5	TRBJ2-5	CASSYQGTSGETQYF	TGTGCCAGCAGTTACCAAGGGACTAGCGGGGAGACCCAGTACTTC
.	.	TRBV7-8	TRBJ1-2	CASSKGRGAYGYTF	TGTGCCAGCTCTAAGGGCAGGGGCGCCTATGGCTACACCTTC
.	few	TRBV27	TRBJ2-5	CASSWRPTGKETQYF	TGTGCCAGCAGTTGGAGACCAACCGGAAAAGAGACCCAGTACTTC
.	few	TRBV5-1	TRBJ2-7	CASSLDRNEQYF	TGCGCCAGCAGCCTTGACAGAAACGAGCAGTACTTC
TRBD1	.	TRBV5-1	TRBJ2-1	CASSSDRVTYNEQFF	TGCGCCAGCAGCTCAGACAGGGTCACCTACAATGAGCAGTTCTTC
.	.	TRBV5-5	TRBJ2-6	CASSQGKTDSSGANVLTF	TGTGCCAGCAGCCAAGGAAAGACAGACAGCTCTGGGGCCAACGTCCTGACTTTC
TRBD2	.	TRBV5-4	TRBJ2-3	CASSLKAGGTDTQYF	TGTGCCAGCAGCTTGAAAGCGGGAGGCACAGATACGCAGTATTTT
.	.	TRBV9	TRBJ1-2	CASSQIRGDYGYTF	TGTGCCAGCAGTCAAATCCGGGGGGACTATGGCTACACCTTC
.	many	TRBV5-3	TRBJ2-7	CARSSHEQYF	TGTGCCAGAAGTAGCCACGAGCAGTACTTC
.	few	TRBV5-6	TRBJ1-5	CASSLAQGYNQPQHF	TGTGCCAGCAGCTTGGCACAGGGCTACAATCAGCCCCAGCATTTT
.	.	TRBV5-1	TRBJ2-5	CASSLGLGAKETQYF	TGCGCCAGCAGCTTGGGGCTAGGGGCCAAAGAGACCCAGTACTTC
TRBD1	.	TRBV19	TRBJ1-1	CASTPTGGGTEAFF	TGTGCCAGCACGCCAACAGGGGGGGGCACTGAAGCTTTCTTT
.	.	TRBV7-8	TRBJ2-1	CASQLATSSSYNEQFF	TGTGCCTCCCAGCTCGCGACTTCCAGCTCCTACAATGAGCAGTTCTTC
.	.	TRBV6-1	TRBJ2-2	CASSQSLAGELFF	TGTGCCAGCAGCCAGTCACTAGCAGGGGAGCTGTTTTTT
TRBD1	.	TRBV19	TRBJ1-2	CASSRQGDGYTF	TGTGCCAGTAGTCGACAGGGAGATGGCTACACCTTC
TRBD2	.	TRBV5-1	TRBJ2-1	CASSPRLAGIYNEQFF	TGCGCCAGCAGCCCCCGACTAGCGGGGATCTACAATGAGCAGTTCTTC
.	.	TRBV9	TRBJ1-4	CASSVGLQTNEKLFF	TGTGCCAGCAGCGTAGGTCTACAGACTAATGAAAAACTGTTTTTT
TRBD1	.	TRBV7-6	TRBJ1-2	CASSLGQGFGYTF	TGTGCCAGCAGCTTGGGACAGGGTTTTGGCTACACCTTC
.	.	TRBV30	TRBJ1-3	CAWSHTLRRASSGNTIYF	TGTGCCTGGAGCCATACCTTAAGGCGGGCGAGCTCTGGAAACACCATATATTTT
TRBD2	few	TRBV4-3	TRBJ2-7	CASSQVPAGTVNEQYF	TGCGCCAGCAGCCAAGTGCCAGCGGGGACCGTCAACGAGCAGTACTTC
.	.	TRBV5-1	TRBJ2-7	CASSRENPYEQYF	TGCGCCAGCAGCCGGGAGAATCCCTACGAGCAGTACTTC
TRBD2	.	TRBV20-1	TRBJ2-3	CSADRTSGEYF	TGCAGTGCTGATAGGACTAGCGGGGAGTATTTT
TRBD1	.	TRBV27	TRBJ1-1	CARPSGGGRLNTEAFF	TGTGCCAGACCCAGTGGAGGGGGCAGACTGAACACTGAAGCTTTCTTT
TRBD2	.	TRBV7-8	TRBJ2-3	CASGLAGTDTQYF	TGTGCCAGCGGACTAGCAGGGACAGATACGCAGTATTTT
TRBD1	.	TRBV9	TRBJ1-2	CASSLRDSRIYGYTF	TGTGCCAGCAGCTTGCGGGACAGCAGAATTTATGGCTACACCTTC
.	.	TRBV7-9	TRBJ1-4	CASSAIATNEKLFF	TGTGCCAGCAGCGCGATTGCAACTAATGAAAAACTGTTTTTT
.	.	TRBV27	TRBJ1-1	CASSLLGRVATEAFF	TGTGCCAGCAGTTTATTGGGCAGGGTGGCCACTGAAGCTTTCTTT
.	once	TRBV15	TRBJ1-1	CATSRDHSYNTEAFF	TGTGCCACCAGCAGAGATCACAGTTACAACACTGAAGCTTTCTTT
.	.	TRBV19	TRBJ1-6	CASRTSDSPLHF	TGTGCCAGTAGAACCAGCGACTCACCCCTCCACTTT
TRBD2	.	TRBV5-1	TRBJ2-1	CASSSGTSGRTYNEQFF	TGCGCCAGCAGCTCCGGGACTAGCGGGAGGACATACAATGAGCAGTTCTTC
.	few	TRBV4-1	TRBJ1-1	CASSHSTGKEAFF	TGCGCCAGCAGCCACTCAACAGGGAAGGAAGCTTTCTTT
.	.	TRBV6-5	TRBJ1-1	CASSYSAGRLNTEAFF	TGTGCCAGCAGTTATTCCGCGGGCAGACTCAACACTGAAGCTTTCTTT
.	few	TRBV29-1	TRBJ1-1	CSVGEPITEAFF	TGCAGCGTTGGCGAACCGATCACTGAAGCTTTCTTT
.	.	TRBV18	TRBJ2-1	CASSAELPYNNEQFF	TGTGCCAGCTCAGCCGAACTACCGTATAACAATGAGCAGTTCTTC
.	.	TRBV10-1	TRBJ1-5	CASSGGSNQPQHF	TGCGCCAGCAGTGGAGGTAGCAATCAGCCCCAGCATTTT